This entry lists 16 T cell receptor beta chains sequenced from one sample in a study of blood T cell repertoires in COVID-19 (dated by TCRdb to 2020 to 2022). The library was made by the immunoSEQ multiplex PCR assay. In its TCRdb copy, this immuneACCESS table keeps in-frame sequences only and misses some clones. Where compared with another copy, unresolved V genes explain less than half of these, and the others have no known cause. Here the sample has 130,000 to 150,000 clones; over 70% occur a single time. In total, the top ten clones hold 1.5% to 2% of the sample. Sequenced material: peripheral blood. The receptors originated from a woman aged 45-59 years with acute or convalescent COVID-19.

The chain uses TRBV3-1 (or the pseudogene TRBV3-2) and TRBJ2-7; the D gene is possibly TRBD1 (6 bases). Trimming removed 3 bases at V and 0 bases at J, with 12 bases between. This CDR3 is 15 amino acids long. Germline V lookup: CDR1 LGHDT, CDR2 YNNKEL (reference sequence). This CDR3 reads CASSHNRVSSYEQYF. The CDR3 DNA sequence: TGTGCCAGCAGCCACAACAGGGTAAGCTCCTACGAGCAGTACTTC.

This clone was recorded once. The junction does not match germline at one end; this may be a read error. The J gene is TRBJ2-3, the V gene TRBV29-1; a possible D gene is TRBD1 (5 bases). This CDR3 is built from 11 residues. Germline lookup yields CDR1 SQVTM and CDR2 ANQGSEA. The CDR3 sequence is CSVDGASTLGF. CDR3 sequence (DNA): TGCAGCGTTGATGGGGCCAGCACCTTGGGGTTT.

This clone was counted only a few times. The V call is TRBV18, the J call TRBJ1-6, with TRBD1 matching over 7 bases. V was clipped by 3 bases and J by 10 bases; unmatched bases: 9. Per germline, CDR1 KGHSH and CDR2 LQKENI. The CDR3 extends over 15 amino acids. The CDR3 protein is CASSPAGGYDSPLHF. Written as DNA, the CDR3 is TGTGCCAGCTCACCGGCAGGGGGTTACGACTCACCCCTCCACTTT.

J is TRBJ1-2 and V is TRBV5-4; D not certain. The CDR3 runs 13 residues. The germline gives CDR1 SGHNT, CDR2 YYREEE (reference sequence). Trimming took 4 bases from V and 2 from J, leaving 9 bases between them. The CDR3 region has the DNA TGTGCCAGCAGCCCCGGGTCAAACTATGGCTACACCTTC. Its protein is CASSPGSNYGYTF. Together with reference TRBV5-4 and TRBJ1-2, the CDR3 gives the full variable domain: ETGVTQSPTHLIKTRGQQVTLRCSSQSGHNTVSWYQQALGQGPQFIFQYYREEENGRGNFPPRFSGLQFPNYSSELNVNALELDDSALYLCASSPGSNYGYTFGSGTRLTVV.

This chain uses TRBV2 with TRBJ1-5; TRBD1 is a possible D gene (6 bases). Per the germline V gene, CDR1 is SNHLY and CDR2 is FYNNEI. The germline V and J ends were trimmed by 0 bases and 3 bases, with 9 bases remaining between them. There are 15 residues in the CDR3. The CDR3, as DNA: TGTGCCAGCAGTGAAGCGCGGACAGTCAATCAGCCCCAGCATTTT. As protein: CASSEARTVNQPQHF.

The CDR3 sequence is CASSLVAGDDTQYF. The CDR3 DNA reads TGTGCCAGCAGCTTAGTAGCGGGGGATGATACGCAGTATTTT. This chain links TRBV7-2 with TRBJ2-3, with 9 bases fitting TRBD2. CDR1 SGHTA and CDR2 FQGNSA come from the germline V gene. The junction had 2 bases not matched to a gene; V was cut back by 1 base and J by 6 bases. The CDR3 sequence is 14 residues long.

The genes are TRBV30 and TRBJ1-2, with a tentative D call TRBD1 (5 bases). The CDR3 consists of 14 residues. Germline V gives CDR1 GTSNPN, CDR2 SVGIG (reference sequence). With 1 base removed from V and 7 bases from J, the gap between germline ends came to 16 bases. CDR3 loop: CAWSGTLRPSGYTF. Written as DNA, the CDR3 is TGTGCCTGGAGTGGGACATTGAGACCCTCTGGCTACACCTTC.

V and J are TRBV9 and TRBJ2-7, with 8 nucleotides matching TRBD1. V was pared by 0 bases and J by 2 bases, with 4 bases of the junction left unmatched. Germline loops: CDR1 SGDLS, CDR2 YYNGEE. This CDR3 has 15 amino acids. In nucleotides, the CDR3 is TGTGCCAGCAGCGTAGCTGGGACAGGCACCTACGAGCAGTACTTC. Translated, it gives CASSVAGTGTYEQYF.

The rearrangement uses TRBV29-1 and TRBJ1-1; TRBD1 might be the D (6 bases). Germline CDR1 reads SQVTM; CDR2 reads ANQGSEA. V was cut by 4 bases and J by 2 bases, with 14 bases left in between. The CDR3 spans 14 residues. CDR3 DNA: TGCAGCGTTGGCCCCGGGACATTCAACACTGAAGCTTTCTTT. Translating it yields CSVGPGTFNTEAFF. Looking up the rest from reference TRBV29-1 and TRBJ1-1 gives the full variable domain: SAVISQKPSRDICQRGTSLTIQCQVDSQVTMMFWYRQQPGQSLTLIATANQGSEATYESGFVIDKFPISRPNLTFSTLTVSNMSPEDSSIYLCSVGPGTFNTEAFFGQGTRLTVV.

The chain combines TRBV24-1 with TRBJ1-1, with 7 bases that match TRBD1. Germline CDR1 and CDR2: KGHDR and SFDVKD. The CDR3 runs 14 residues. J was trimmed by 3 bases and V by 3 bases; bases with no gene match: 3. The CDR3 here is CATSDGTDYTEAFF. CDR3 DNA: TGTGCCACCAGTGATGGGACAGACTACACTGAAGCTTTCTTT.

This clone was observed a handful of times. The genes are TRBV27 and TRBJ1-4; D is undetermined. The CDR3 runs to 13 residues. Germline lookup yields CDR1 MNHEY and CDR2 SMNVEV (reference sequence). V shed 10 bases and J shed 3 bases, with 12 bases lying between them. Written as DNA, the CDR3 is TGTGCCACCACCTCGAGGGCTAATGAAAAACTGTTTTTT. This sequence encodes CATTSRANEKLFF.

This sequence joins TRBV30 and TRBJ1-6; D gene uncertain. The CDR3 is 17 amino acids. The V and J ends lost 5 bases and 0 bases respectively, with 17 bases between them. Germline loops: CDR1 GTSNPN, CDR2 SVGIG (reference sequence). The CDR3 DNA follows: TGTGCCTGGCCCCAAGAGGAGGGAAGCTCCTATAATTCACCCCTCCACTTT. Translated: CAWPQEEGSSYNSPLHF.

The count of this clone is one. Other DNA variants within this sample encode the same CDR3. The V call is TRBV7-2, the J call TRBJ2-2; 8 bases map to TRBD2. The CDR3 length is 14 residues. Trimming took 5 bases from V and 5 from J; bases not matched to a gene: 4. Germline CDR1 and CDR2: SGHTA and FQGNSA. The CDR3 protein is CASSLGGGTGELFF. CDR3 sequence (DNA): TGTGCCAGCAGCCTAGGCGGGGGGACCGGGGAGCTGTTTTTT.

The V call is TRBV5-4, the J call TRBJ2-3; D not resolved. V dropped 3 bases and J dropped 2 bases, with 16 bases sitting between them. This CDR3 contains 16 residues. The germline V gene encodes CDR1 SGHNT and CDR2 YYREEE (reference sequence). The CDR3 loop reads CASSSQEVRITDTQYF. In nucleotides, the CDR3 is TGTGCCAGCAGCTCACAAGAGGTACGAATCACAGATACGCAGTATTTT.

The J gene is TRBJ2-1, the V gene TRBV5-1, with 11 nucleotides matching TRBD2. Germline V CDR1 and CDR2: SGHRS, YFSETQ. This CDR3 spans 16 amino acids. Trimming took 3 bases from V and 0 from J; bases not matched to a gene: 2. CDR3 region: CASSYGTSGSYNEQFF. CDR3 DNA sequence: TGCGCCAGCAGCTACGGGACTAGCGGCTCCTACAATGAGCAGTTCTTC.

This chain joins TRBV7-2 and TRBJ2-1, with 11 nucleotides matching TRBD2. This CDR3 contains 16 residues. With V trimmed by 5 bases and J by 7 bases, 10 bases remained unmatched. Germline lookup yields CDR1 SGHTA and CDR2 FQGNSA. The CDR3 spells CASSLQPLAGVNEQFF. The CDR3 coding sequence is TGTGCCAGCAGCCTTCAACCACTAGCGGGAGTAAATGAGCAGTTCTTC.